This T cell receptor (beta chain) was sequenced in a study of control samples from healthy donors and cancer patients (TCRdb year 2020). As regards this clone: There is no known antigen for this receptor. No much larger clone is present one base from it, and per-base qualities are unavailable.

Spanning cysteine to phenylalanine, the CDR3 consists of 15 amino acids. The retained sequence is limited to the CDR3, 45 bases, with the frame set at the first base. Sequences MDHEN (CDR1) and SYDVKM (CDR2) are obtained from the germline V gene. V is pruned by 5 bases and J by 1 base, leaving 5 bases of the junction without a gene match. Library preparation employed the immunoSEQ multiplex PCR assay. TCRdb carries this immuneACCESS record with in-frame sequences only. Its versions omit some clonotypes, under half of them owing to an unresolved V gene in the studies checked, with the rest unexplained. The sample yields about 410,000 clones; 90% were counted once. 5.5% to 8% of the sample lies in the top ten.

Sequenced input: PBMCs. The rearranged chain carries TRBV28 and TRBJ2-5; 9 middle bases align to TRBD2. This sequence was found in a middle-aged man with head and neck cancer. The CDR3 protein sequence reads: CASSKTSGVQETQYF. The base sequence is TGTGCCAGCAGTAAGACTAGCGGAGTCCAAGAGACCCAGTACTTC. The entire variable domain, with the stretches around the CDR3 drawn from the reference TRBV28 and TRBJ2-5 proteins, is DVKVTQSSRYLVKRTGEKVFLECVQDMDHENMFWYRQDPGLGLRLIYFSYDVKMKEKGDIPEGYSVSREKKERFSLILESASTNQTSMYLCASSKTSGVQETQYFGPGTRLLVL.